This T cell receptor (beta chain) was recorded in a study of blood T cells in healthy people across ages. This clonotype has only a few counts. A second PCR of 7 to 11 cycles used a sample-barcoded 5' primer and a J-beta primer mix. TCRdb recomputed calls from the 5' RACE reads with MiXCR, one row per CDR3 protein. The table shows 950,000 to 1,200,000 distinct CDR3 sequences, with roughly two fifths occurring only once. Germline-derived CDR1 and CDR2 are ENHRY and SYGVKD. The CDR3 runs to 13 residues. The V gene lost 4 bases and the J gene lost 4 bases, with 10 bases spanning the gap. The TCR comes from a man aged 18 to 30 in good health. The sequencing input was blood. The chain joins TRBV10-3 to TRBJ1-2, with unresolved D. In nucleotides, the CDR3 is TGTGCCATCAGTGTAGAAGATTTCTATGGCTACACCTTC. Translated: CAISVEDFYGYTF.